This is a list of T cell receptor beta chains from one sample in a study of T cell responses to AZD1222 COVID-19 vaccine. The repertoire was sequenced with immunoSEQ multiplex PCR; TCRdb's copy has only in-frame clones and lacks some. The sample shows 100,000 to 150,000 clones, more than 70% of them seen only once. Sequencing used peripheral blood, obtained on day 0 of AZD1222 vaccination. These TCRs come from an adult in good health. Both conserved end residues are part of each CDR3. D genes are given only for firm matches. Clone size is given for some rows only: seen once, a few or many times, or a class if the clone is expanded.

v_gene	d_gene	abundance	j_gene	len	CDR3nt	CDR3aa
TRBV27	.	.	TRBJ1-1	13	TGTGCCAGCAGTTTGGACGGGAACACTGAAGCTTTCTTT	CASSLDGNTEAFF
TRBV18	.	.	TRBJ2-7	13	TGTGCCAGCTCACCAGGCCCCCACTACGAGCAGTACTTC	CASSPGPHYEQYF
TRBV7-4	TRBD1	once	TRBJ1-1	21	TGTGCCAGCAGCCCGGACGGATTTATGACAAGACGTCAGGGGGACAACACTGAAGCTTTCTTT	CASSPDGFMTRRQGDNTEAFF
TRBV11-2	.	.	TRBJ1-3	17	TGTGCCAGCAGCCCTAGAGTCAGACGTATGCCGGGAAACACCATATATTTT	CASSPRVRRMPGNTIYF
TRBV19	TRBD1	.	TRBJ1-5	16	TGTGCCAGTAGTGGACAGGGGATTCGGGGCAATCAGCCCCAGCATTTT	CASSGQGIRGNQPQHF
TRBV4-2	.	.	TRBJ2-5	13	TGTGCCAGCAGCCAGACTTTTGGAGAGACCCAGTACTTC	CASSQTFGETQYF
TRBV6-6	.	.	TRBJ1-6	13	TGTGCCAGCAGCCACAGCTATAATTCACCCCTCCACTTT	CASSHSYNSPLHF
TRBV24-1	TRBD1	.	TRBJ2-5	15	TGTGCCACCAGTGATGGGGGACAGGGGCAAGAGACCCAGTACTTC	CATSDGGQGQETQYF
TRBV7-2	.	.	TRBJ1-5	15	TGTGCCAGCAGCTCATCCCCCACTATGAATCAGCCCCAGCATTTT	CASSSSPTMNQPQHF
TRBV6-1	TRBD1	few	TRBJ1-2	17	TGTGCCAGCAGTGCCGGGACAGCCAATTGGATTAACTATGGCTACACCTTC	CASSAGTANWINYGYTF
TRBV7-2	.	.	TRBJ1-2	12	TGTGCCAGCAGCTTAGCTGGGAGTGGCTACACCTTC	CASSLAGSGYTF
TRBV27	TRBD1	.	TRBJ2-1	13	TGTGCCAGCAGTCTAGGGGGCATGAATGAGCAGTTCTTC	CASSLGGMNEQFF
TRBV30	.	.	TRBJ2-7	12	TGTGCGTCACCGGGGCCACTTAACGAGCAGTACTTC	CASPGPLNEQYF
TRBV3-1/TRBV3-2	TRBD1	.	TRBJ1-6	19	TGTGCCAGCAGCCAAGATTGGGACCGACGACAGGGATGGAATTCACCCCTCCACTTT	CASSQDWDRRQGWNSPLHF
TRBV7-2	.	.	TRBJ2-3	14	TGTGCCAGCAGCTGGGGAGGCGCCGCAGATACGCAGTATTTT	CASSWGGAADTQYF
TRBV18	.	once	TRBJ2-5	11	TGTGCCAGCTCACCATCCGAGACCCAGTACTTC	CASSPSETQYF
TRBV4-1	.	.	TRBJ2-5	16	TGCGCCAGCAGCCAAGAAGAGTGGGGGCGGGTGGAGACCCAGTACTTC	CASSQEEWGRVETQYF
TRBV4-1	TRBD1	once	TRBJ1-5	19	TGCGCCAGCAGCCACGAGGGGTTCATAGGGGGCACGGGCAATCAGCCCCAGCATTTT	CASSHEGFIGGTGNQPQHF
TRBV11-2	.	.	TRBJ1-2	17	TGTGCCAGCAGCTCCGGTGGTACGGGAGGATTCAACTATGGCTACACCTTC	CASSSGGTGGFNYGYTF
TRBV2	.	.	TRBJ1-6	14	TGTGCCAGCAGTGTCGTAGGGGATAATTCACCCCTCCACTTT	CASSVVGDNSPLHF
TRBV19	.	.	TRBJ1-5	13	TGTGCCAGTTCTTGGGACTGGAATCAGCCCCAGCATTTT	CASSWDWNQPQHF
TRBV4-2	.	.	TRBJ2-3	14	TGTGCCAGCAGCCAAGACAGGTTCACAGATACGCAGTATTTT	CASSQDRFTDTQYF
TRBV5-6	TRBD1	.	TRBJ2-2	15	TGTGCCAGCAGCAGGAGACAGGGTGTCACCGGGGAGCTGTTTTTT	CASSRRQGVTGELFF
TRBV2	.	.	TRBJ1-5	12	TGTGCCAGCAGTGAATCCGGACAGCCCCAGCATTTT	CASSESGQPQHF
TRBV7-9	TRBD2	.	TRBJ2-5	17	TGTGCCAGCAGCTTCCGGGGGGACGGGAGGGCCTGGGAGACCCAGTACTTC	CASSFRGDGRAWETQYF
TRBV7-2	TRBD2	.	TRBJ2-7	17	TGTGCCAGCAGCCCGACCCGGACTAGCGGGACCCCCTACGAGCAGTACTTC	CASSPTRTSGTPYEQYF
TRBV21-1	.	.	TRBJ1-2	18	TGTGCCAGCAGCAGCCGATACCCACCGGGACAGGGACACTATGGCTACACCTTC	CASSSRYPPGQGHYGYTF